This note documents a single T cell receptor beta chain sequence. Antigen: not known. PCR primers comprised 60 Vbeta and 13 Jbeta primers. The method was immunoSEQ multiplex PCR; TCRdb's version includes in-frame clones alone and lacks a portion of them. Of around 100,000 clones listed, roughly 76% are singletons. Every donor was a healthy person donating bone marrow. The CDR3 totals 13 residues. Between the trimmed V and J ends, which lost 4 bases and 8 bases, there was a span of 12 bases. Per germline, CDR1 MDHEN and CDR2 SYDVKM. This entry is derived from a study of cytomegalovirus exposure and HLA in healthy donors. General study findings and limits: CMV serostatus was the sole immune exposure data available. In a later analysis, a genetic analysis reported fewer productive-TCR N-insertions in an Asian-associated ancestry cluster than the cohort average. Both high specificity and high sensitivity reportedly marked the classifier's diagnosis of cytomegalovirus status.

The sample comprised PBMCs. J is TRBJ1-5 and V is TRBV28; no clear D gene. This receptor was obtained from an older woman in good health and CMV-seropositive. The CDR3 nucleotides are TGTGCCAGCAGTTCGAGAGGGCCGGAGCCCCAGCATTTT. It yields the protein CASSSRGPEPQHF.